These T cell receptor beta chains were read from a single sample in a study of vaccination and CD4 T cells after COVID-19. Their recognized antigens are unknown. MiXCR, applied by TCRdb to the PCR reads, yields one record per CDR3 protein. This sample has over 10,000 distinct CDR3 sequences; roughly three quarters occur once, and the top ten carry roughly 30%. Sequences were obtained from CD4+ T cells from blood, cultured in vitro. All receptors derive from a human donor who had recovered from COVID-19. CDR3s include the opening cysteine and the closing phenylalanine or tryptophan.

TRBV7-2,CASSLEAGLDEQYF
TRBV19,CASSPPERGGELFF
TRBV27,CASSLSRSNTEAFF
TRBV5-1,CASSFQTGGTEAFF
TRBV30,CAWNRVFGDTEAFF
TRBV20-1,CSARDPQAYSNQPQHF
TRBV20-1,CSALAGLTQYF
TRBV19,CASSILNSPLHF
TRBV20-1,CSARDFRAGGWETQYF
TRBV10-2,CASSESTGKVNTEAFF
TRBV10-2,CASGRSGSNTGELFF
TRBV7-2,CASSLARLAERETQYF
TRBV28,CASTGVQETQYF
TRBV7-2,CASSPDRVDWDGNQPQHF
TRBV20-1,CSASTPGLGDEQYF
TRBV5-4,CASSLDTAGYTF
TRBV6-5,CASSYIRQGNEQYF
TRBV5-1,CASSAGTGTYEQYF
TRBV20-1,CSVPPGRLVGANTEAFF
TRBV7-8,CASSFRQGYTF
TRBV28,CASATARETQYF
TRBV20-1,CSARAPGQGPNSPLHF
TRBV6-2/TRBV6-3,CASSPGGSGSNEQYF
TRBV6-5,CASSLRQPDRRSYEQYF
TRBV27,CASSPQTSGYGYTF
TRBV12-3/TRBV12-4,CASSKAGQGAQTQYF
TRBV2,CASSGPGSGAAQPQHF
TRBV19,CASSPQGAAETQYF
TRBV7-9,CASSLGRGNSYNEQFF
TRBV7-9,CASSLAMATEAFF
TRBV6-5,CASSYPKGGGTSRQDEQFF
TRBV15,CATSRDGTGGADTQYF
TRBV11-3,CASSLETSGIAEQFF
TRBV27,CASSSDRGLDYGYTF
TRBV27,CASSHSGLAGYEQYF
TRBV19,CASRQRPGQGTLSGANVLTF
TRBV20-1,CSARVGGLGEAFF
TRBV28,CASSPRDKNIQYF
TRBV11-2,CASRPARTGASEQYF
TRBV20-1,CSARGGVMGETQYF
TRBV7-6,CASSLQALSTYEQYF
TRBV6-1,CASTTPMTTEAFF